This TCR beta chain was documented in a study of blood T cell repertoires in COVID-19 (dated by TCRdb to 2020 to 2022). General notes on the study: Samples covering the acute and convalescent phases of COVID-19 were provided by collaborators in the United States, Italy and Spain. Where HLA class I and class II types were available, the types were taken from metadata supplied by the sample provider, not from assay-based typing. Nearly every sample came with metadata listing a de-identified subject ID, COVID-19 status, age in years and sex. Samples came from the ongoing ImmuneRACE study (first 160 participants) plus 1,254 subjects from 6 global collaborators. The dataset comprised deeply sampled blood TCRbeta repertoires from subjects exposed to, actively infected with, or recovered from COVID-19. The repertoires were released in a freely available public database intended as a resource for research on the immune response to SARS-CoV-2. The material from the prospective study consisted of cDNA or gDNA derived from T cells, B-cell-depleted T cells, or PBMCs. The study at large found these results: Clinical and demographic metadata were provided uncurated, with the amount varying by source and participant.

The immunoSEQ Assay, a bias-controlled multiplex PCR, was used to amplify TCRbeta CDR3 regions from genomic DNA. Per the original workflow: The number of nucleated cells in each sample was estimated from the amplification of reference gene primers within the assay. Sequence reads were collapsed and filtered to measure the absolute abundance of every unique TCRbeta CDR3 rearrangement. Productive Simpson clonality was computed per sample as the square root of Simpson's diversity index over productive rearrangements. TCRdb holds this immuneACCESS table with in-frame rearrangements only. Some clones are missing; in checked studies, unresolved V genes explain under half, and the rest has no known cause. The V and J calls and clone size are taken from that table; D and trimming were inferred from the DNA. Counted in this sample were 500,000 or so clones; about nine tenths of them appeared once. 0.7% of the sample belongs to the ten largest clones.

Participants in the prospective study were enrolled through a virtual design, were aged about 18 to 90 years, and lived in 20 to 30 United States geographic areas. In the prospective study, participants were assigned to cohorts based on the clinical history participants reported in a screening survey and a study questionnaire. Recovered participants in ImmuneRACE Cohort 3 were defined as having two consecutive negative NP/OP PCR tests, clearance from a healthcare professional, or resolution of symptoms. In the prospective study, mobile phlebotomists collected whole blood, serum and a nasopharyngeal or oropharyngeal swab from each participant. Prospective study participants could optionally give additional blood draws and questionnaires over an approximately two-month period. Before DNA extraction, blood samples from the prospective study were shipped at room temperature or frozen. Looking up the germline V gene yields CDR1 SGHDT and CDR2 YYEEEE. From cysteine to phenylalanine, the CDR3 is 15 amino acids long. The retained sequence is limited to the CDR3, 45 bases, with the frame set at the first base. V trim: 2 bases; J trim: 5 bases; unmatched bases: 8.

For this clone: The target of this receptor is not known. No base-level quality is on record; no much larger clone is a single base apart.

The origin of this receptor is a woman aged 18-29 years who had recovered from COVID-19. Sequenced sample: PBMCs or T cells enriched from blood (not recorded which). The rearrangement combines TRBV5-6 with TRBJ1-2; 8 bases in between match TRBD1. The nucleotides are TGTGCCAGCAGCTTCAAGGGACAGGACCTTTATGGCTACACCTTC. Its amino acids are CASSFKGQDLYGYTF.